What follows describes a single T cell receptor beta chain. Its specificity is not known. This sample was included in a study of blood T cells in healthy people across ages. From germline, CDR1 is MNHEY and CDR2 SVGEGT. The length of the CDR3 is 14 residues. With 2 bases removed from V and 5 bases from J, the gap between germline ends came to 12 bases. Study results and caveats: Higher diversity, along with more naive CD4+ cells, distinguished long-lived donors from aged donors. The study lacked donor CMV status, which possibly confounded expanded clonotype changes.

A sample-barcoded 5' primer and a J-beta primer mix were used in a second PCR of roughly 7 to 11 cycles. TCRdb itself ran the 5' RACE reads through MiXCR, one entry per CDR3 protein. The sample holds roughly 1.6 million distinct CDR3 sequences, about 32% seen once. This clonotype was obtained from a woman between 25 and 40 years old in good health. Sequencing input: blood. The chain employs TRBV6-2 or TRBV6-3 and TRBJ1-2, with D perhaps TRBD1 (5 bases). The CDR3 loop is CASSYQGQRYGYTF. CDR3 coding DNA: TGTGCCAGCAGTTACCAGGGCCAGCGGTATGGCTACACCTTC.